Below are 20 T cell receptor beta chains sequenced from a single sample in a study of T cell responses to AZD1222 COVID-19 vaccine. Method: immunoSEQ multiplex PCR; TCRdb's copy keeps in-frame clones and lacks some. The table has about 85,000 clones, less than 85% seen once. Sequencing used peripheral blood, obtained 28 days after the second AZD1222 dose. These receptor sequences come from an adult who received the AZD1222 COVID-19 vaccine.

CDR3 residues: CAWSVGGTDTQYF. The CDR3, as DNA: TGTGCCTGGAGTGTAGGGGGCACAGATACGCAGTATTTT. The chain couples TRBV30 to TRBJ2-3, with D possibly TRBD1 on 5 matching bases. V was trimmed by 0 bases and J by 1 base, leaving 5 bases between them. Germline assignment: CDR1 GTSNPN and CDR2 SVGIG (reference sequence). The CDR3 totals 13 residues.

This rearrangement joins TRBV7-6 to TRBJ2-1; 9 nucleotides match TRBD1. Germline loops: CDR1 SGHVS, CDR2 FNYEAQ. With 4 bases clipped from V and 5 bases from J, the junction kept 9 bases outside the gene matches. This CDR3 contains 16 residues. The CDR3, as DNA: TGTGCCAGCAGCTCCCGCCTGGACAGGGGACACAATGAGCAGTTCTTC. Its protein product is CASSSRLDRGHNEQFF. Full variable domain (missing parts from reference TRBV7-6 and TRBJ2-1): GAGVSQSPRYKVTKRGQDVALRCDPISGHVSLYWYRQALGQGPEFLTYFNYEAQQDKSGLPNDRFSAERPEGSISTLTIQRTEQRDSAMYRCASSSRLDRGHNEQFFGPGTRLTVL.

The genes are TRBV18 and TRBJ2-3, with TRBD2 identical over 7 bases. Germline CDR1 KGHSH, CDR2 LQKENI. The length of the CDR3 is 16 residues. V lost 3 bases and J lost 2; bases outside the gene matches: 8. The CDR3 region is CASSPLTGGYTDTQYF. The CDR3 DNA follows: TGTGCCAGCTCACCCCTAACCGGGGGGTACACAGATACGCAGTATTTT.

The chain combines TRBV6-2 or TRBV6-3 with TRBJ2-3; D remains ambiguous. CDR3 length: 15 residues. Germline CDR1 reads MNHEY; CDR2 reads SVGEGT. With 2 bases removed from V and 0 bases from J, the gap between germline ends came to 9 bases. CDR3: CASSYVGDSTDTQYF. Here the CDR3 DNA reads TGTGCCAGCAGTTACGTGGGCGATAGCACAGATACGCAGTATTTT.

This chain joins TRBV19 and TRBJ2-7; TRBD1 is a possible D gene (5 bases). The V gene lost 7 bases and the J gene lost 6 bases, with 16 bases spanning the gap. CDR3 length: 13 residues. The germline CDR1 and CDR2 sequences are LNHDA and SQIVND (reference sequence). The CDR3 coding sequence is TGTGCCAGTACTAACATGCCAGGGCGCGAGCAGTACTTC. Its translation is CASTNMPGREQYF.

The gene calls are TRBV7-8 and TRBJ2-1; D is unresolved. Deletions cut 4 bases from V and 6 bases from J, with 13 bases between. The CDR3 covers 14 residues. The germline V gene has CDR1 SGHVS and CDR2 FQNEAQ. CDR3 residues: CASSSPNIRNEQFF. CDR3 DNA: TGTGCCAGCAGCTCCCCCAATATACGCAATGAGCAGTTCTTC.

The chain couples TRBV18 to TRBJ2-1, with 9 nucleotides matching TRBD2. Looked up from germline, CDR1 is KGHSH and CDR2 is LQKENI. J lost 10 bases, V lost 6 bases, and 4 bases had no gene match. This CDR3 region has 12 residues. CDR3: CASSALAGEQFF. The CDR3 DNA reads TGTGCCAGCTCGGCCCTAGCGGGAGAGCAGTTCTTC.

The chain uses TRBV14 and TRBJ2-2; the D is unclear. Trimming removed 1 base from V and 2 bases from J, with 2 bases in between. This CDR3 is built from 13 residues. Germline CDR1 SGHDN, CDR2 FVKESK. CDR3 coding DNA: TGTGCCAGCAGCCAAGTTAACACCGGGGAGCTGTTTTTT. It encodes CASSQVNTGELFF.

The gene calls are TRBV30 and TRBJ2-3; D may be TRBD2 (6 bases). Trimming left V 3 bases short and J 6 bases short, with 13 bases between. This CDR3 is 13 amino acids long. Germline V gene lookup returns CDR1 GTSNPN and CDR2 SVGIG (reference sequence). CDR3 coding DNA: TGTGCCTGGAGGACGGGACTCAGGGATACGCAGTATTTT. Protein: CAWRTGLRDTQYF.

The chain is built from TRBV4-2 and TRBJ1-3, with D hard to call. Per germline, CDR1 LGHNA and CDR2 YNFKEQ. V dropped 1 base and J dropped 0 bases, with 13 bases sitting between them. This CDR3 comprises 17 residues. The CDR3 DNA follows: TGTGCCAGCAGCCAAGCTGTTCGGACCGACTCTGGAAACACCATATATTTT. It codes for CASSQAVRTDSGNTIYF.

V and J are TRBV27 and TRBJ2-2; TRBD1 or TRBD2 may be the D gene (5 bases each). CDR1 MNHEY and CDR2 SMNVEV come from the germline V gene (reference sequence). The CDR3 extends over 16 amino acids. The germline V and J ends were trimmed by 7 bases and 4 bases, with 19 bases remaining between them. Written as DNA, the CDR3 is TGTGCCAGCACGCTGGGGGACGGTAGGGTCACCGGGGAGCTGTTTTTT. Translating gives CASTLGDGRVTGELFF.

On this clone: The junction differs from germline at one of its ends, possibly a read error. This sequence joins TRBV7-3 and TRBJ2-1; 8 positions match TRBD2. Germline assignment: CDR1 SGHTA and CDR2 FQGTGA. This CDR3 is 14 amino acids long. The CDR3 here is CASSLDPSGGEQLF. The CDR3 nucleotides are TGTGCCAGCAGCTTAGACCCAAGCGGGGGTGAGCAGCTCTTC.

CDR3 sequence: CASSVEGRTGAYNEQFF. In nucleotides, the CDR3 is TGTGCCAGCAGCGTAGAGGGGCGGACAGGGGCCTACAATGAGCAGTTCTTC. J is TRBJ2-1 and V is TRBV9; 9 bases agree with TRBD1. The germline gives CDR1 SGDLS, CDR2 YYNGEE. The junction had 6 bases not matched to a gene; V was cut back by 0 bases and J by 2 bases. The CDR3 is made up of 17 amino acids.

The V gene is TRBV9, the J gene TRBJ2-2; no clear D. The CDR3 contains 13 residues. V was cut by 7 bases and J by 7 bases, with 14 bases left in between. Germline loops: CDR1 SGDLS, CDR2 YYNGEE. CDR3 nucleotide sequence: TGTGCCAGCGGATACCCGGGTGGCGGGGAGCTGTTTTTT. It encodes CASGYPGGGELFF.

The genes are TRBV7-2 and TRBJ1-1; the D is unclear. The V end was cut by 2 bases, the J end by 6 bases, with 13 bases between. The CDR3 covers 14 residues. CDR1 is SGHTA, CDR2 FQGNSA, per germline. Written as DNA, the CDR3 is TGTGCCAGCAGCTTAAAGGCGGGAGGTGCTGAAGCTTTCTTT. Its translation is CASSLKAGGAEAFF.

The CDR3 nucleotides read TGCAGCGTTTTAGGACAGGGCGTAACTGAAAAACTGTTTTTT. Residues: CSVLGQGVTEKLFF. This chain links TRBV29-1 with TRBJ1-4; 8 bases line up with TRBD1. V was pared by 5 bases and J by 7 bases, with 9 bases of the junction left unmatched. CDR1 and CDR2 (germline): SQVTM, ANQGSEA. The CDR3 extends over 14 amino acids.

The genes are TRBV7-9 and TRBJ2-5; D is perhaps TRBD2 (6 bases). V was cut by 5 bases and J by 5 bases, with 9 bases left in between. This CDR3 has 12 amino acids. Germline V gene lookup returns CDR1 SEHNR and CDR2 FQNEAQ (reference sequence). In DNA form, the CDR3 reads TGTGCCAGCAGCGCGGCGGGGGAGACCCAGTACTTC. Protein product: CASSAAGETQYF.

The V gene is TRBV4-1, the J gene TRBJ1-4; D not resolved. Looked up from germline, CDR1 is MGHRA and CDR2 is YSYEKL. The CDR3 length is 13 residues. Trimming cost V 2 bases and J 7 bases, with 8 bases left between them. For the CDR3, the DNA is TGCGCCAGCAGCCAACTTCTGGGTGAAAAACTGTTTTTT. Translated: CASSQLLGEKLFF.

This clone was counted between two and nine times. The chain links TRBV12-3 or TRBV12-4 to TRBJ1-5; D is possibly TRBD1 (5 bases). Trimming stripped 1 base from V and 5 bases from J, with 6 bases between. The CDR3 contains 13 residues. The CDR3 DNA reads TGTGCCAGCAGTTTAGTGGGGGATCAGCCCCAGCATTTT. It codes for CASSLVGDQPQHF.

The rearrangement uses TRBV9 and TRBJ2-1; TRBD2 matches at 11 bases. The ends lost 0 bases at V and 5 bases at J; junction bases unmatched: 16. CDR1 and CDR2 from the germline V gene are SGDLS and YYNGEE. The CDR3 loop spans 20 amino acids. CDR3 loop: CASSVGRLTQTSGIHNEQFF. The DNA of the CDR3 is TGTGCCAGCAGCGTAGGTCGGCTGACCCAGACTAGCGGGATTCACAATGAGCAGTTCTTC.